This T cell receptor (beta chain) came from a study of T-cell reconstitution after alpha-beta-depleted transplantation in children listed by TCRdb under 2016. Describing the broader study: Using TCR repertoire profiling, the study quantitatively followed how T-cell immune reconstitution unfolded in children after TCRalphabeta/CD19-depleted allogeneic hematopoietic cell transplantation. Results the study describes overall, beyond this receptor: Over the following months the frequencies of hyperexpanded clones went down, and after one year T-cell counts and TCRbeta diversity were mostly credited to newly produced T cells. In some patients, the high TCRbeta diversity seen at day 60 was put down to recipient T cells and intrathymic progenitors that had survived conditioning. The apparently early recovery of alphabetaT-cell counts about two months after transplant reportedly depended on only several hundred rapidly expanded clones that came from non-depleted graft cells.

The treatment or condition label, as the study defines it: allogeneic hematopoietic cell transplantation with graft depleted of TCRalphabeta T cells and CD19 B cells. Transplant recipients were children who received TCRalphabeta/CD19-depleted allogeneic hematopoietic cell grafts. Only a few counts were recorded for this clonotype. What antigen it recognizes has not been identified. Per-base quality was not reported, and no clone a single base away is much larger than it. Library preparation used PCR. The instrument was an Illumina HiSeq 2500. To normalize quantification of the TCRbeta repertoire, the TCR libraries were built with molecular barcoding that relied on unique molecular identifiers. Using fastp at Q25 and MiXCR, TCRdb reprocessed the public reads and kept productive beta chains. Every distinct CDR3 protein forms one entry, paired with its most common genes and DNA. Recorded for this sample are fewer than 1 million distinct CDR3 sequences; about 15% of them occurred a single time. The leading ten clones occupy about 5% of the sample.

The germline V gene (reference sequence) yields SEHNR for CDR1 and FQNEAQ for CDR2. V is cut back by 1 base and J by 5 bases, with 7 bases in the junction unmatched. The CDR3 holds 16 amino acids from the cysteine to the phenylalanine. Just CDR3 DNA is preserved here, 48 bases in frame from base 1. The chain links TRBV7-9 with TRBJ2-1, and 8 junction bases match TRBD2. Sequencing was performed on PBMCs, mostly from graft donor cells, taken 360 days after TCRalphabeta/CD19-depleted stem cell transplant. The clonotype comes from a male patient between 10 and 17 years old who had a stem cell transplant for acute lymphoblastic leukemia, so the T cells may come from the graft donor. CDR3 sequence: CASSLGVSAGDNEQFF. The sequence in DNA is TGTGCCAGCAGCTTAGGGGTATCAGCGGGGGACAATGAGCAGTTCTTC.